These T cell receptor beta chains were read from a single sample in a study of T-cell memory formation after mild COVID-19. TCRdb redid the calling of the 5' RACE reads with MiXCR, one entry per CDR3 protein. Here the sample spans 400,000 or so distinct CDR3 sequences, 20% being singletons. Sequencing was done on a sample of PBMCs or a T cell subset sorted from them (not recorded which). Source of these receptors: an adult woman who had mild COVID-19 (a few samples of this study predate the infection). Cell type and time point are not known. Each CDR3 is given with its conserved first and last residue. D genes are given only for firm matches. Clone size is given for some rows only: seen once, a few or many times, or a class if the clone is expanded.

J gene: TRBJ1-6; clone size: NA; D gene: NA; V gene: TRBV12-3/TRBV12-4; CDR3 DNA: TGTGCCTCCGCGTCCGGCTCCTATAATTCACCCCTCCACTTT; CDR3 protein: CASASGSYNSPLHF
J gene: TRBJ2-1; clone size: NA; D gene: TRBD2; V gene: TRBV11-2; CDR3 DNA: TGTGCCAGCAGCTCGGGACTAGCGGGTACCCTCTCCTACAATGAGCAGTTCTTC; CDR3 protein: CASSSGLAGTLSYNEQFF
J gene: TRBJ2-1; clone size: few; D gene: NA; V gene: TRBV7-2; CDR3 DNA: TGTGCCAGCAGCTTAGCCCTGGATCACGGGGATGAGCAGTTCTTC; CDR3 protein: CASSLALDHGDEQFF
J gene: TRBJ2-1; clone size: few; D gene: NA; V gene: TRBV5-6; CDR3 DNA: TGTGCCAGCAGCTTGTTCGTCCTCTCCGAGCAGTTCTTC; CDR3 protein: CASSLFVLSEQFF
J gene: TRBJ1-2; clone size: many; D gene: TRBD1; V gene: TRBV6-1; CDR3 DNA: TGTGCCAGCAGTGATGGGACAGGCCTATATGGCTACACCTTC; CDR3 protein: CASSDGTGLYGYTF
J gene: TRBJ2-7; clone size: few; D gene: TRBD1; V gene: TRBV24-1; CDR3 DNA: TGTGCCACCAGTGAGACAGGGATTGACGAGCAGTACTTC; CDR3 protein: CATSETGIDEQYF
J gene: TRBJ2-7; clone size: few; D gene: NA; V gene: TRBV5-1; CDR3 DNA: TGCGCCAGCAGCTTTAACCAGCTCCACGAGCAGTACTTC; CDR3 protein: CASSFNQLHEQYF
J gene: TRBJ2-3; clone size: many; D gene: NA; V gene: TRBV20-1; CDR3 DNA: TGCAGTGCTGGAAGAACAGATACGCAGTATTTT; CDR3 protein: CSAGRTDTQYF
J gene: TRBJ2-3; clone size: NA; D gene: NA; V gene: TRBV7-9; CDR3 DNA: TGTGCCAGCAGCCCCCGGGGGATCACAGATACGCAGTATTTT; CDR3 protein: CASSPRGITDTQYF
J gene: TRBJ1-1; clone size: few; D gene: NA; V gene: TRBV7-2; CDR3 DNA: TGTGCCAGCAGCTTGCACAGCGGGGTTACTGAAGCTTTCTTT; CDR3 protein: CASSLHSGVTEAFF
J gene: TRBJ2-5; clone size: few; D gene: TRBD1; V gene: TRBV5-1; CDR3 DNA: TGCGCCAGCGGAGCATTTCCTTTGGACAGGTTAGAGACCCAGTACTTC; CDR3 protein: CASGAFPLDRLETQYF
J gene: TRBJ2-1; clone size: NA; D gene: TRBD1; V gene: TRBV7-3; CDR3 DNA: TGTGCCAGCAGCTTAATTGGAACGACAGGGGACTCGGGATTTACTGGGAATGAGCAGTTCTTC; CDR3 protein: CASSLIGTTGDSGFTGNEQFF
J gene: TRBJ2-7; clone size: NA; D gene: TRBD2; V gene: TRBV19; CDR3 DNA: TGTGCCAGTAGCCCCGGGACTAGGGGCGAGCAGTACTTC; CDR3 protein: CASSPGTRGEQYF
J gene: TRBJ2-4; clone size: few; D gene: NA; V gene: TRBV5-1; CDR3 DNA: TGCGCCAGCAGCTTGCTTTTTTGGGGTGAGCAAGCCAAAAACATTCAGTACTTC; CDR3 protein: CASSLLFWGEQAKNIQYF
J gene: TRBJ2-3; clone size: NA; D gene: TRBD2; V gene: TRBV27; CDR3 DNA: TGTGCCAGCAGCCGAGGGACTACCGAGGATACGCAGTATTTT; CDR3 protein: CASSRGTTEDTQYF
J gene: TRBJ1-5; clone size: once; D gene: NA; V gene: TRBV6-5; CDR3 DNA: TGTGCCAGCGGGCGGGGCGGCGCAGCCCAGCATTTT; CDR3 protein: CASGRGGAAQHF
J gene: TRBJ1-2; clone size: NA; D gene: TRBD1; V gene: TRBV4-1; CDR3 DNA: TGCGCCAGCAGCCTCGTGAGGGGGCAAAGGGGCTACACCTTC; CDR3 protein: CASSLVRGQRGYTF
J gene: TRBJ2-2; clone size: NA; D gene: NA; V gene: TRBV20-1; CDR3 DNA: TGCAGTGCCCCCAATTGGGAGAACACCGGGGAGCTGTTTTTT; CDR3 protein: CSAPNWENTGELFF
J gene: TRBJ2-1; clone size: NA; D gene: NA; V gene: TRBV6-2/TRBV6-3; CDR3 DNA: TGTGCCAGCAGTGTTAGCGGAAGTAATGAGCAGTTCTTC; CDR3 protein: CASSVSGSNEQFF
J gene: TRBJ2-7; clone size: few; D gene: NA; V gene: TRBV12-3/TRBV12-4; CDR3 DNA: TGTGCCAGCAGTTTGGGAGCGCCCCCCTACGAGCAGTACTTC; CDR3 protein: CASSLGAPPYEQYF
J gene: TRBJ2-1; clone size: many; D gene: NA; V gene: TRBV7-6; CDR3 DNA: TGTGCCAGCAGCTTTCCAGGGTTCAATGAGCAGTTCTTC; CDR3 protein: CASSFPGFNEQFF
J gene: TRBJ2-4; clone size: many; D gene: TRBD2; V gene: TRBV9; CDR3 DNA: TGTGCCAGCAGCGTAGGGGAGGGGCGCCGGGACATTCAGTACTTC; CDR3 protein: CASSVGEGRRDIQYF
J gene: TRBJ2-7; clone size: few; D gene: NA; V gene: TRBV5-5; CDR3 DNA: TGTGCCAGCAGCTTGGCGTGGAACTACGAGCAGTACTTC; CDR3 protein: CASSLAWNYEQYF
J gene: TRBJ2-2; clone size: few; D gene: TRBD1; V gene: TRBV12-3/TRBV12-4; CDR3 DNA: TGTGCCAGCAGTCGACGGGACAGGTTGAACACCGGGGAGCTGTTTTTT; CDR3 protein: CASSRRDRLNTGELFF
J gene: TRBJ1-4; clone size: NA; D gene: TRBD1; V gene: TRBV20-1; CDR3 DNA: TGCAGTGCCTGGGACAGTCGAAAACTGTTTTTT; CDR3 protein: CSAWDSRKLFF
J gene: TRBJ2-2; clone size: NA; D gene: TRBD1; V gene: TRBV24-1; CDR3 DNA: TGTGCCACCAGTGAACCTCCCGGGACAGGGGATCCCGGGGAGCTGTTTTTT; CDR3 protein: CATSEPPGTGDPGELFF
J gene: TRBJ2-1; clone size: NA; D gene: TRBD1; V gene: TRBV10-3; CDR3 DNA: TGTGCCATCAGTGATACGACAGGGGCATCCTACAATGAGCAGTTCTTC; CDR3 protein: CAISDTTGASYNEQFF
J gene: TRBJ2-1; clone size: NA; D gene: NA; V gene: TRBV7-3; CDR3 DNA: TGTGCCAGCAGCTTAAGTTATCTATCAGGTTACAATGAGCAGTTCTTC; CDR3 protein: CASSLSYLSGYNEQFF
J gene: TRBJ2-5; clone size: NA; D gene: NA; V gene: TRBV7-2; CDR3 DNA: TGTGCCAGCAGCTCAGCCTCGTGGGGGGCAAGAGAGACCCAGTACTTC; CDR3 protein: CASSSASWGARETQYF
J gene: TRBJ1-2; clone size: NA; D gene: NA; V gene: TRBV12-3/TRBV12-4; CDR3 DNA: TGTGCCAGCACTGTCAGTGGAAACTATGGCTACACCTTC; CDR3 protein: CASTVSGNYGYTF
J gene: TRBJ2-7; clone size: many; D gene: NA; V gene: TRBV25-1; CDR3 DNA: TGTGCCAGCAGTGAATATGCATTCACGGGCGAGCAGTACTTC; CDR3 protein: CASSEYAFTGEQYF
J gene: TRBJ1-1; clone size: NA; D gene: TRBD1; V gene: TRBV7-9; CDR3 DNA: TGTGCCAGCAGCGAAGACAGGGGGAAGGGTAGTACTGAAGCTTTCTTT; CDR3 protein: CASSEDRGKGSTEAFF
J gene: TRBJ2-1; clone size: NA; D gene: TRBD2; V gene: TRBV20-1; CDR3 DNA: TGCAGTGCCCCACTCGGCGGGACTAGCGGGAGTAATGAGCAGTTCTTC; CDR3 protein: CSAPLGGTSGSNEQFF
J gene: TRBJ2-4; clone size: once; D gene: TRBD1; V gene: TRBV5-1; CDR3 DNA: TGCGCCAGCAGCTTAAGGGACAGGGGCCTCATTTACTTC; CDR3 protein: CASSLRDRGLIYF
J gene: TRBJ1-4; clone size: few; D gene: TRBD1; V gene: TRBV5-1; CDR3 DNA: TGCGCCAGCAGTTCACTGGGGACAGGGGAAGAAAAACTGTTTTTT; CDR3 protein: CASSSLGTGEEKLFF
J gene: TRBJ2-3; clone size: NA; D gene: NA; V gene: TRBV25-1; CDR3 DNA: TGTGCCAGCAGTGATTCGGGGAGGTATGCGGATACGCAGTATTTT; CDR3 protein: CASSDSGRYADTQYF
J gene: TRBJ2-3; clone size: NA; D gene: NA; V gene: TRBV6-2/TRBV6-3; CDR3 DNA: TGTGCCAGCAGTTCTGCATCCCTCACAGATACGCAGTATTTT; CDR3 protein: CASSSASLTDTQYF
J gene: TRBJ2-3; clone size: NA; D gene: TRBD2; V gene: TRBV7-2; CDR3 DNA: TGTGCCAGCAGCTCACCGGCGGGGAGCGGGAGAGGGGGAGATACGCAGTATTTT; CDR3 protein: CASSSPAGSGRGGDTQYF
J gene: TRBJ1-2; clone size: NA; D gene: NA; V gene: TRBV10-3; CDR3 DNA: TGTGCCATCAGTGAGTCTTCGGGAAACTATGGCTACACCTTC; CDR3 protein: CAISESSGNYGYTF
J gene: TRBJ1-1; clone size: NA; D gene: NA; V gene: TRBV7-3; CDR3 DNA: TGTGCCAGCAGCGACCAACCCCCGGCGTCGAAGACTGAAGCTTTCTTT; CDR3 protein: CASSDQPPASKTEAFF
J gene: TRBJ2-3; clone size: few; D gene: TRBD2; V gene: TRBV7-2; CDR3 DNA: TGTGCCAGCAGCTTAGTGGGGACTAGCGGGACGACAGATACGCAGTATTTT; CDR3 protein: CASSLVGTSGTTDTQYF
J gene: TRBJ1-5; clone size: NA; D gene: NA; V gene: TRBV10-3; CDR3 DNA: TGTGCCATCAGTGATCCTATGGAGAATAGCAATCAGCCCCAGCATTTT; CDR3 protein: CAISDPMENSNQPQHF